Presented here are 11 T cell receptor beta chains from one specimen sequenced in a study of identical twins. Each CDR3 protein gets one entry after TCRdb re-called the 5' RACE reads with MiXCR. Among some 760,000 distinct CDR3 sequences listed, roughly 20% were seen once. These data were also filed under a second study, of T cells expressing NK-cell markers.

The sequenced material came from PBMCs. The receptors were sampled from a woman aged 18-35 years in good health.

The rearrangement links TRBV5-1 to TRBJ2-2; no firm D call. The V gene's germline CDR1 is SGHRS and CDR2 YFSETQ. The CDR3 is 16 residues long. V was pared by 1 base and J by 0 bases, with 10 bases between. The CDR3 reads CASSLLSSSNTGELFF. CDR3 sequence (DNA): TGCGCCAGCAGCTTGTTATCCAGTTCGAACACCGGGGAGCTGTTTTTT.

This clonotype has a handful of counts. The CDR3 here is CASSLDREEQFF. The DNA of the CDR3 is TGTGCCAGCAGCTTAGACAGGGAAGAACAGTTCTTC. This chain connects TRBV11-3 to TRBJ2-1; maybe TRBD1 (5 bases). The V gene lost 0 bases and the J gene lost 13 bases, with 10 bases spanning the gap. The CDR3 has 12 residues. Germline loops: CDR1 SGHNT, CDR2 YENEEA.

This rearrangement joins TRBV27 to TRBJ2-1; perhaps D is TRBD1 or TRBD2 (5 bases each). The germline gives CDR1 MNHEY, CDR2 SMNVEV (reference sequence). The V gene lost 4 bases and the J gene lost 12 bases, with 16 bases spanning the gap. This CDR3 comprises 13 residues. The CDR3 nucleotides read TGTGCCAGCAGTTCAACAGGTCCCCGGGGGCAGTTCTTC. Protein sequence: CASSSTGPRGQFF.

The genes are TRBV5-1 and TRBJ2-1; no definite D call. Germline CDR1 and CDR2: SGHRS and YFSETQ. Trimming removed 3 bases from V and 6 bases from J, with 10 bases in between. This CDR3 spans 13 amino acids. In DNA form, the CDR3 reads TGCGCCAGCAGCTGGCCCCCTGGCAATGAGCAGTTCTTC. Protein product: CASSWPPGNEQFF.

This sequence joins TRBV10-3 and TRBJ2-5, with D unclear. The ends were cut back, 3 bases at V and 0 bases at J, with 8 bases in the middle. From germline, CDR1 is ENHRY and CDR2 SYGVKD. This CDR3 region has 14 residues. The CDR3 here is CAISDSNYQETQYF. CDR3 bases: TGTGCCATCAGTGACTCTAACTACCAAGAGACCCAGTACTTC.

The genes are TRBV12-3 or TRBV12-4 and TRBJ2-1; 10 bases match TRBD1. V gave up 7 bases and J gave up 4 bases; unmatched junction bases: 7. The CDR3 loop spans 15 amino acids. CDR3 amino acids: CASTPRTGGYNEQFF. Written as DNA, the CDR3 is TGTGCCAGCACCCCGAGGACAGGGGGATACAATGAGCAGTTCTTC.

The genes are TRBV7-2 and TRBJ1-4, with TRBD1 matching over 9 bases. V trimming: 5 bases; J trimming: 8 bases; junction bases outside the gene matches: 6. Germline V lookup: CDR1 SGHTA, CDR2 FQGNSA. The CDR3 length is 14 residues. This chain's CDR3 is CASSQNRGQEKLFF. In DNA, the CDR3 is TGTGCCAGCAGCCAGAACAGGGGGCAGGAAAAACTGTTTTTT.

This clonotype is a singleton in its sample. One end of the junction is discordant with germline, which a read error may explain. The chain couples TRBV27 to TRBJ2-6; D is possibly TRBD1 (5 bases). The length of the CDR3 is 16 residues. CDR1 is MNHEY, CDR2 SMNVEV, per germline (reference sequence). DNA for the CDR3: TGTGCCAGCAGTACGTGGGGCCCCTCTTGGGCCAACGTCCTGACTTTC. Its translation: CASSTWGPSWANVLTF.

This clonotype was observed a handful of times. V gene TRBV20-1 combines with J gene TRBJ1-4, with 7 bases fitting TRBD1. The CDR3 runs to 12 residues. CDR1 is DFQATT and CDR2 is SNEGSKA in the germline V gene (reference sequence). After removal of 3 bases from V and 8 bases from J, the junction contained 3 bases not matched to a gene. The CDR3 DNA is TGCAGTGCTAGGACAGGGAGGGAAAAACTGTTTTTT. It yields the protein CSARTGREKLFF.

The rearrangement uses TRBV6-6 and TRBJ1-5; D is possibly TRBD1 (5 bases). Per the germline V gene, CDR1 is MNHNY and CDR2 is SVGAGI (reference sequence). The ends were cut back, 7 bases at V and 6 bases at J, with 13 bases in the middle. CDR3 length: 13 amino acids. In DNA form, the CDR3 reads TGTGCCAGCAACAATTGGGGGTCTCAGCCCCAGCATTTT. Residues: CASNNWGSQPQHF.

The genes are TRBV27 and TRBJ2-7, with TRBD1 matching over 9 bases. The trim removed 8 bases at V and 0 bases at J, leaving 5 bases unmatched. From germline, CDR1 is MNHEY and CDR2 SMNVEV (reference sequence). The CDR3 has 14 amino acids. CDR3 sequence reads: CASAGTGSSYEQYF. The CDR3, as DNA: TGTGCCAGCGCCGGGACAGGGAGCTCCTACGAGCAGTACTTC.